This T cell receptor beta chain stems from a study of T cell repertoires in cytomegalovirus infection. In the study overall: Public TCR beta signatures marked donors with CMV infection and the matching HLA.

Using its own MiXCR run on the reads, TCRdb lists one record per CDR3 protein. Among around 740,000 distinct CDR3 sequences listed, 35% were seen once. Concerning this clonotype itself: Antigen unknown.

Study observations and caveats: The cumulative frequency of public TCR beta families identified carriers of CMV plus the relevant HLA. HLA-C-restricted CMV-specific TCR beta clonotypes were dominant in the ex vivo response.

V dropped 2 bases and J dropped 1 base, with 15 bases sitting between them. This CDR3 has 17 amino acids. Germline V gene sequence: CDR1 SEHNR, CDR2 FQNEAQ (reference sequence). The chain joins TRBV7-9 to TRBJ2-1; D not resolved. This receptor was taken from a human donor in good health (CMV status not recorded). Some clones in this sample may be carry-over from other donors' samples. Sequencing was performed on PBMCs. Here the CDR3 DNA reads TGTGCCAGCAGCTTAAGGGCCTGGGCTTCTTCCTACAATGAGCAGTTCTTC. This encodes CASSLRAWASSYNEQFF.